This entry lists 14 T cell receptor beta chains sequenced from one sample in a study of PD-1 blockade in classical Hodgkin lymphoma. Time point meaning: cycle 4 day 1 (C4D1), after more than five weeks of nivolumab. All patients relapsed after autologous stem cell transplantation, and brentuximab vedotin exposure varied. Assay: immunoSEQ multiplex PCR; the TCRdb copy retains only in-frame clones and omits some. The sample has about 96,000 clones; about 93% are singletons. The specimen was peripheral blood mononuclear cells (PBMCs), collected before the fourth cycle of nivolumab. All receptors derive from a human donor with classical Hodgkin lymphoma.

This CDR3 is CAWNLLKGPGELFF. As DNA, the CDR3 is TGTGCCTGGAATTTGCTCAAGGGTCCCGGGGAGCTGTTTTTT. The rearrangement links TRBV30 to TRBJ2-2, with D hard to call. CDR3 length: 14 residues. Germline CDR1 reads GTSNPN; CDR2 reads SVGIG (reference sequence). Trimming took off 4 bases at V and 6 bases at J, with 15 bases between the two ends.

The CDR3 here is CASSLDRLSEQYF. The CDR3 coding sequence is TGTGCCAGCAGCTTAGACAGACTTTCCGAGCAGTACTTC. This rearrangement joins TRBV7-3 to TRBJ2-7; a possible D gene is TRBD1 (5 bases). Germline loops: CDR1 SGHTA, CDR2 FQGTGA. This CDR3 is built from 13 residues. Trimming took off 2 bases at V and 6 bases at J, with 11 bases between the two ends. Combining the CDR3 with reference TRBV7-3 and TRBJ2-7 gives the whole variable domain GAGVSQTPSNKVTEKGKYVELRCDPISGHTALYWYRQSLGQGPEFLIYFQGTGAADDSGLPNDRFFAVRPEGSVSTLKIQRTERGDSAVYLCASSLDRLSEQYFGPGTRLTVT.

Here the CDR3 reads CASSFGQGSSTEAFF. The CDR3 DNA follows: TGTGCCAGCAGTTTTGGGCAGGGCTCGTCCACTGAAGCTTTCTTT. The chain has TRBV28 and TRBJ1-1, with D perhaps TRBD1 (5 bases). Deletions cut 3 bases from V and 4 bases from J, with 15 bases between. The CDR3 sequence is 15 residues long. Germline V gene sequence: CDR1 MDHEN, CDR2 SYDVKM.

In this sample, this clone turned up once. V and J are TRBV5-8 and TRBJ2-1, with 9 bases lining up with TRBD1. Looked up from germline, CDR1 is SGHTS and CDR2 is YDEGEE. The V segment lost 4 bases and the J segment 8 bases; nucleotides outside the gene matches: 10. There are 15 residues in the CDR3. The CDR3 nucleotides are TGTGCCAGCAGCGCGGACAGGGGAATCGGGTATGAGCAGTTCTTC. This encodes CASSADRGIGYEQFF.

This clone was seen just once. The chain joins TRBV30 to TRBJ2-1; possible D gene TRBD1, 6 bases. V lost 8 bases and J 6 bases, leaving 14 bases between the germline ends. This CDR3 has 12 residues. Germline V gives CDR1 GTSNPN, CDR2 SVGIG (reference sequence). In DNA form, the CDR3 reads TGTGCCGAACAGGGTACCCGCAATGAGCAGTTCTTC. Translation: CAEQGTRNEQFF.

The chain carries TRBV28 and TRBJ2-7; maybe TRBD2 (6 bases). Between the trimmed V and J ends, which lost 7 bases and 1 base, there was a span of 17 bases. CDR1 is MDHEN, CDR2 SYDVKM, per germline. This CDR3 contains 15 residues. The CDR3: CASNTIGRGSYEQYF. The DNA for the CDR3 is TGTGCCAGCAACACTATAGGGCGGGGTTCCTACGAGCAGTACTTC.

The chain couples TRBV6-5 to TRBJ1-1; 10 positions agree with TRBD1. The V gene end was trimmed by 9 bases and the J gene end by 0 bases; junction bases not matched to a gene: 7. The CDR3 runs 15 residues. Germline V gene sequence: CDR1 MNHEY, CDR2 SVGAGI. CDR3 sequence (DNA): TGTGCCAGTTTGGACAGGGGGGGGATGAACACTGAAGCTTTCTTT. Translation: CASLDRGGMNTEAFF.

The rearrangement links TRBV28 to TRBJ2-7, with TRBD2 matching 11 bases. The V segment lost 2 bases and the J segment 0 bases; nucleotides outside the gene matches: 6. CDR1 and CDR2 from the germline V gene are MDHEN and SYDVKM. The CDR3 has 17 amino acids. Here the CDR3 reads CASSLGTSGSSSYEQYF. CDR3 bases: TGTGCCAGCAGTTTAGGTACTAGCGGGAGTTCCTCCTACGAGCAGTACTTC.

This sequence joins TRBV2 and TRBJ2-1; D is perhaps TRBD2 (5 bases). Trimming pared 8 bases from V and 0 bases from J, leaving 11 bases between. The CDR3 length is 14 residues. Germline values: CDR1 SNHLY, CDR2 FYNNEI. CDR3 region: CASLRGSSYNEQFF. The CDR3 bases are TGTGCCAGCCTTCGGGGTAGCTCCTACAATGAGCAGTTCTTC.

In this sample, this clone turned up once. The CDR3 DNA sequence: TGCGCCAGCAGTCCGCCGGGACAGGGAGCTGGTGGCTACACCTTC. The encoded protein is CASSPPGQGAGGYTF. The rearrangement links TRBV5-1 to TRBJ1-2, with TRBD1 matching 9 bases. V was pared by 5 bases and J by 7 bases, with 12 bases of the junction left unmatched. This CDR3 contains 15 residues. Germline V lookup: CDR1 SGHRS, CDR2 YFSETQ.

This chain joins TRBV10-3 and TRBJ2-2; 8 bases align to TRBD2. CDR1 is ENHRY, CDR2 SYGVKD, per germline. The CDR3 totals 18 residues. The J segment lost 0 bases and the V segment lost 4 bases, leaving 10 bases of the junction unmatched. The chain's CDR3 is CAISGGTRGDTNTGELFF. Written as DNA, the CDR3 is TGTGCCATCAGTGGGGGGACTAGAGGGGATACGAACACCGGGGAGCTGTTTTTT.

The CDR3 here is CASSPQGRGPSQHF. DNA of the CDR3: TGTGCCAGCTCACCACAGGGACGCGGCCCGTCCCAGCATTTT. J is TRBJ1-5 and V is TRBV18, with a possible D match to TRBD1 (5 bases). This CDR3 region has 14 residues. Per germline, CDR1 KGHSH and CDR2 LQKENI. The V gene lost 1 base and the J gene lost 11 bases, with 15 bases spanning the gap. The full variable domain, completed using reference TRBV18 and TRBJ1-5, is NAGVMQNPRHLVRRRGQEARLRCSPMKGHSHVYWYRQLPEEGLKFMVYLQKENIIDESGMPKERFSAEFPKEGPSILRIQQVVRGDSAAYFCASSPQGRGPSQHFGDGTRLSIL.

This chain uses TRBV7-9 with TRBJ1-1, with D possibly TRBD1 on 5 matching bases. CDR1 is SEHNR and CDR2 is FQNEAQ in the germline V gene (reference sequence). V was trimmed by 4 bases and J by 11 bases, leaving 32 bases between them. The CDR3 is 18 amino acids. DNA of the CDR3: TGTGCCAGCAGCTCGAATTCCTTTCAAGGCGGGGCCCATAATAATGCTTTCTTT. The encoded protein is CASSSNSFQGGAHNNAFF. Variable domain in full (rest from reference TRBV7-9 and TRBJ1-1): DTGVSQNPRHKITKRGQNVTFRCDPISEHNRLYWYRQTLGQGPEFLTYFQNEAQLEKSRLLSDRFSAERPKGSFSTLEIQRTEQGDSAMYLCASSSNSFQGGAHNNAFFGQGTRLTVV.

The V and J genes are TRBV6-4 and TRBJ2-7; unclear D gene. CDR3 length equals 14 residues. The V gene lost 7 bases and the J gene lost 6 bases, with 19 bases spanning the gap. Germline values: CDR1 MRHNA, CDR2 SNTAGT. CDR3 amino acids: CASTLPFLPCEQYF. DNA for the CDR3: TGTGCCAGCACCCTCCCCTTCCTTCCGTGCGAGCAGTACTTC.